The 27 T cell receptor beta chains below all came from one sample that was sequenced in a study of T cell repertoires in aging, cancer and after chemotherapy. A mixed TRB-A/B primer pool amplified rearranged TRB by multiplex touch-down PCR. TCRdb re-called the multiplex PCR reads with MiXCR, one entry per CDR3 protein. This sample carries around 9,500 distinct CDR3 sequences, under 65% of them seen once, and the ten largest clones take 20% to 25%. The template was genomic DNA from peripheral blood, not RNA. The material sequenced was blood. The receptors originated from a human donor in good health.

This clonotype was counted once. This rearrangement joins TRBV19 to TRBJ1-2; the D gene is possibly TRBD1 (6 bases). The length of the CDR3 is 16 residues. Trimming removed 4 bases at V and 0 bases at J, with 15 bases between. CDR1 and CDR2 (germline): LNHDA, SQIVND (reference sequence). The CDR3 here is CASSRGTLSTNYGYTF. For the CDR3, the DNA is TGTGCCAGTAGTAGAGGGACACTTTCGACTAACTATGGCTACACCTTC.

The chain recombines TRBV30 with TRBJ2-1; no clear D gene. CDR1 GTSNPN and CDR2 SVGIG come from the germline V gene (reference sequence). The germline V and J ends were trimmed by 1 base and 5 bases, with 15 bases remaining between them. The CDR3 has 15 residues. The CDR3 region is CAWSEDLSGNNEQFF. The CDR3 region has the DNA TGTGCCTGGAGTGAGGACCTCTCCGGTAACAATGAGCAGTTCTTC.

The chain carries TRBV30 and TRBJ2-7; the match to TRBD2 covers 11 bases. CDR3 length equals 15 residues. CDR1 and CDR2 from the germline V gene are GTSNPN and SVGIG (reference sequence). The trim removed 2 bases at V and 2 bases at J, leaving 5 bases unmatched. The chain's CDR3 is CAWSRTSGSTYEQYF. CDR3 in DNA: TGTGCCTGGAGTCGGACTAGCGGGTCTACCTACGAGCAGTACTTC.

V usage is TRBV6-5 and J usage is TRBJ2-5; 8 bases map to TRBD1. CDR1 and CDR2 (germline): MNHEY, SVGAGI. Losses at the gene ends were 6 bases for V and 7 bases for J; bases not matched to a gene: 4. The CDR3 is 12 residues long. The CDR3 spells CASSRTGMTQYF. The CDR3 DNA is TGTGCCAGCAGCAGGACAGGGATGACCCAGTACTTC.

The J gene is TRBJ2-7, the V gene TRBV15, with TRBD1 matching over 8 bases. This CDR3 has 14 amino acids. The ends lost 0 bases at V and 3 bases at J; junction bases unmatched: 1. Germline loops: CDR1 LNHNV, CDR2 YYDKDF (reference sequence). The CDR3 region has the DNA TGTGCCACCAGCAGAGATACAGGGGGCTACGAGCAGTACTTC. Translated: CATSRDTGGYEQYF.

V gene TRBV20-1 combines with J gene TRBJ1-1; D uncertain. Trimming removed 4 bases at V and 2 bases at J, with 5 bases between. Germline CDR1 is DFQATT and CDR2 is SNEGSKA (reference sequence). The CDR3 sequence is 11 residues long. CDR3 sequence (DNA): TGCAGTGCTACTATTAACACTGAAGCTTTCTTT. Its protein product is CSATINTEAFF.

The rearrangement uses TRBV19 and TRBJ1-1, with D uncertain. The CDR3 spans 16 residues. Germline V lookup: CDR1 LNHDA, CDR2 SQIVND (reference sequence). Trimming removed 8 bases from V and 0 bases from J, with 19 bases in between. CDR3 sequence reads: CASGSGRDTLNTEAFF. In DNA, the CDR3 is TGTGCCAGTGGGTCGGGCAGAGACACCTTGAACACTGAAGCTTTCTTT.

The CDR3 region is CASTGGTGHLQSGEQFF. In DNA form, the CDR3 reads TGTGCCAGCACCGGAGGGACAGGGCATCTCCAGTCTGGTGAGCAGTTCTTC. V usage is TRBV12-3 or TRBV12-4 and J usage is TRBJ2-1; 9 bases are a match to TRBD1. The CDR3 spans 17 residues. V lost 7 bases to trimming and J lost 9 bases; unmatched junction nucleotides: 19.

This clonotype has just a few counts. The chain joins TRBV19 to TRBJ2-1; D not certain. From germline, CDR1 is LNHDA and CDR2 SQIVND (reference sequence). V lost 7 bases and J lost 8, with 15 bases in between. CDR3 length equals 13 residues. The CDR3 protein is CASNPGSKDEQFF. The CDR3 DNA follows: TGTGCCAGTAATCCCGGGTCTAAGGATGAGCAGTTCTTC. Full variable domain (outside the CDR3, taken from reference TRBV19 and TRBJ2-1): DGGITQSPKYLFRKEGQNVTLSCEQNLNHDAMYWYRQDPGQGLRLIYYSQIVNDFQKGDIAEGYSVSREKKESFPLTVTSAQKNPTAFYLCASNPGSKDEQFFGPGTRLTVL.

The gene calls are TRBV6-1 and TRBJ2-7; tentative D call: TRBD2 (6 bases). Germline V gene lookup returns CDR1 MNHNS and CDR2 SASEGT. The V end lost 6 bases, the J end lost 6 bases, and 15 bases lay between the germline ends. The CDR3 runs to 13 residues. The CDR3 bases are TGTGCCAGCAGCCCGGGACTCCGGAGCGAGCAGTACTTC. It is translated as CASSPGLRSEQYF.

This clonotype was seen more than once but under ten times. CDR3 DNA: TGTGCCAGCAGTTACTCAAGGGGATCGACCGGGGAGCTGTTTTTT. Protein: CASSYSRGSTGELFF. The chain combines TRBV6-5 with TRBJ2-2; possibly TRBD1 for D (5 bases). The ends were cut back, 0 bases at V and 5 bases at J, with 10 bases in the middle. CDR1 and CDR2 (germline): MNHEY, SVGAGI. This CDR3 comprises 15 residues.

A few counts support this clonotype. CDR3 in DNA: TGTGCCAGCAGACTCCACCCGGGACTGGGAAACACCGGGGAGCTGTTTTTT. This encodes CASRLHPGLGNTGELFF. V usage is TRBV6-5 and J usage is TRBJ2-2, with D possibly matching TRBD2 (6 bases). The CDR3 runs 17 residues. The V and J ends lost 6 bases and 2 bases respectively, with 19 bases between them. The germline V gene encodes CDR1 MNHEY and CDR2 SVGAGI.

The J gene is TRBJ2-7, the V gene TRBV5-1; no firm D call. In germline, CDR1 is SGHRS, CDR2 YFSETQ. This CDR3 comprises 13 residues. With 2 bases removed from V and 7 bases from J, the gap between germline ends came to 13 bases. The CDR3 protein is CASSFDTQEEQYF. The CDR3 coding sequence is TGCGCCAGCAGCTTTGACACCCAGGAGGAGCAGTACTTC.

The CDR3 DNA reads TGTGCCAGTAGTATCCCTCTCGTGGGGACGAACACCGGGGAGCTGTTTTTT. It codes for CASSIPLVGTNTGELFF. The gene calls are TRBV19 and TRBJ2-2; no clear D. Germline V lookup: CDR1 LNHDA, CDR2 SQIVND (reference sequence). The CDR3 covers 17 residues. Trimming stripped 3 bases from V and 0 bases from J, with 14 bases between.

The V and J genes are TRBV19 and TRBJ1-2; the match to TRBD1 covers 8 bases. CDR1 and CDR2 (germline): LNHDA, SQIVND (reference sequence). Unmatched junction bases numbered 5, after V lost 7 bases and J lost 7 bases. There are 12 residues in the CDR3. CDR3 nucleotides: TGTGCCAGTACAGGGGGCCCGGGTGGCTACACCTTC. Its translation is CASTGGPGGYTF.

CDR3 sequence (DNA): TGTGCCAGTAGTATAGAACGGGAGATCTCAGATACGCAGTATTTT. It translates to CASSIEREISDTQYF. The chain recombines TRBV19 with TRBJ2-3; the D gene is possibly TRBD2 (6 bases). V shed 0 bases and J shed 4 bases, with 11 bases lying between them. There are 15 residues in the CDR3. Germline CDR1 LNHDA, CDR2 SQIVND (reference sequence). Based on the CDR3 plus reference TRBV19 and TRBJ2-3, the full variable domain is DGGITQSPKYLFRKEGQNVTLSCEQNLNHDAMYWYRQDPGQGLRLIYYSQIVNDFQKGDIAEGYSVSREKKESFPLTVTSAQKNPTAFYLCASSIEREISDTQYFGPGTRLTVL.

The chain links TRBV10-3 to TRBJ1-1; D remains unclear. The CDR3 consists of 13 residues. With 6 bases removed from V and 1 base from J, the gap between germline ends came to 9 bases. The germline gives CDR1 ENHRY, CDR2 SYGVKD. CDR3 sequence: CAIRTSGNTEAFF. The CDR3 coding sequence is TGTGCCATCAGAACTTCAGGGAACACTGAAGCTTTCTTT.

This clonotype has more than one count but fewer than ten. The chain carries TRBV5-4 and TRBJ1-4; D is unresolved. V shed 0 bases and J shed 6 bases, with 9 bases lying between them. Germline values: CDR1 SGHNT, CDR2 YYREEE (reference sequence). This CDR3 has 14 amino acids. The CDR3 sequence is CASSLVLGDEKLFF. The CDR3 region has the DNA TGTGCCAGCAGCTTGGTCCTGGGTGATGAAAAACTGTTTTTT.

The chain recombines TRBV19 with TRBJ2-1; no reliable D call. Trimming removed 3 bases from V and 10 bases from J, with 7 bases in between. The CDR3 sequence is 11 residues long. Looked up from germline, CDR1 is LNHDA and CDR2 is SQIVND (reference sequence). CDR3 in amino acids: CASSISTEQFF. The DNA for the CDR3 is TGTGCCAGTAGTATTTCGACAGAGCAGTTCTTC.

CDR3: CASSHDRNYGYTF. The CDR3 DNA is TGTGCCAGCAGTCACGACAGGAACTATGGCTACACCTTC. The chain has TRBV6-2 or TRBV6-3 and TRBJ1-2; a weak D match, TRBD1 (6 bases). The length of the CDR3 is 13 residues. V was cut by 5 bases and J by 2 bases, with 9 bases left in between. Germline CDR1 MNHEY, CDR2 SVGEGT.

V usage is TRBV29-1 and J usage is TRBJ1-2; tentative D call: TRBD1 (6 bases). V was pared by 6 bases and J by 6 bases, with 17 bases between. The CDR3 has 13 residues. Germline-derived CDR1 and CDR2 are SQVTM and ANQGSEA. In nucleotides, the CDR3 is TGCAGCGTGGGAACAGGGCCAAATAATGGCTACACCTTC. It specifies CSVGTGPNNGYTF.

In its sample, this clonotype was seen a few times. The J gene is TRBJ2-5, the V gene TRBV12-3 or TRBV12-4; no firm D call. Deletions cut 4 bases from V and 3 bases from J, with 6 bases between. CDR3 length: 12 residues. CDR3 amino acids: CASSSSKETQYF. CDR3 nucleotides: TGTGCCAGCAGTTCGTCCAAAGAGACCCAGTACTTC.

J is TRBJ2-7 and V is TRBV6-1; no reliable D call. V lost 8 bases, J lost 3 bases, and 11 bases lay in between. This CDR3 is 12 amino acids long. CDR1 and CDR2 from the germline V gene are MNHNS and SASEGT. CDR3 DNA: TGTGCCAGCTCCAACCTCTACTACGAGCAGTACTTC. As protein: CASSNLYYEQYF.

This chain joins TRBV19 and TRBJ1-5; D remains unclear. Germline V gene data show CDR1 as LNHDA and CDR2 as SQIVND (reference sequence). Trimming removed 5 bases from V and 0 bases from J, with 17 bases in between. The CDR3 is made up of 17 amino acids. This CDR3 reads CASSLPQGRSSNQPQHF. CDR3 bases: TGTGCCAGTAGTCTCCCCCAAGGACGTTCTAGCAATCAGCCCCAGCATTTT.

The table lists this clonotype with a few counts. V is TRBV30 and J is TRBJ2-7; TRBD2 agrees at 16 bases. The CDR3 is 15 residues long. CDR1 is GTSNPN and CDR2 is SVGIG in the germline V gene (reference sequence). For the CDR3, the DNA is TGTGCTTTCTCCGGGACTAGCGGGGGGGCATACGAGCAGTACTTC. Encoded protein: CAFSGTSGGAYEQYF.

The chain has TRBV20-1 and TRBJ2-3, with 9 bases that match TRBD2. Germline V gene sequence: CDR1 DFQATT, CDR2 SNEGSKA (reference sequence). This CDR3 has 16 amino acids. V gave up 3 bases and J gave up 1 base; unmatched junction bases: 8. The CDR3 coding sequence is TGCAGTGCTAGCGAAAGCCGACTAGCGGGCACAGATACGCAGTATTTT. It codes for CSASESRLAGTDTQYF.

This clonotype was counted between two and nine times. This sequence joins TRBV6-2 or TRBV6-3 and TRBJ2-3, with 7 bases that match TRBD1. V lost 6 bases, J lost 0 bases, and 3 bases stayed unmatched. This CDR3 spans 14 amino acids. Per germline, CDR1 MNHEY and CDR2 SVGEGT. The CDR3 DNA reads TGTGCCAGCAGGAGACAGGGCAGCACAGATACGCAGTATTTT. Encoded protein: CASRRQGSTDTQYF.